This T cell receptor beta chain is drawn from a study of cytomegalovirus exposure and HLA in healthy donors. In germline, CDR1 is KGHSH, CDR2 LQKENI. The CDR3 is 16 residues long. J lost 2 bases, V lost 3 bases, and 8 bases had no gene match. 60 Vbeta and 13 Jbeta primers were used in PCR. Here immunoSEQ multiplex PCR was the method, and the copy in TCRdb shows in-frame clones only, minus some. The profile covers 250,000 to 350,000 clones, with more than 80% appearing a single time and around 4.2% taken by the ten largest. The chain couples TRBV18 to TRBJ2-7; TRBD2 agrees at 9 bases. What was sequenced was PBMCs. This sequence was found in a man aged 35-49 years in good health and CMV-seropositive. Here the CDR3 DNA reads TGTGCCAGCTCACCGGCGACTAGCGGAAGGACCTACGAGCAGTACTTC. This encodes CASSPATSGRTYEQYF.